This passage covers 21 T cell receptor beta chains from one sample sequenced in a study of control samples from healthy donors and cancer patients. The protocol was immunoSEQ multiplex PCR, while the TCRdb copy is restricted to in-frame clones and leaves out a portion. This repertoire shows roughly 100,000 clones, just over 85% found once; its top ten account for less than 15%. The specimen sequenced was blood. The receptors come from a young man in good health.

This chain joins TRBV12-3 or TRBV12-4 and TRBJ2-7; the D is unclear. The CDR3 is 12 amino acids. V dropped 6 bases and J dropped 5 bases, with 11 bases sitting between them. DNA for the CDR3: TGTGCCAGCAGAAGGTCAGTAAACGAGCAGTACTTC. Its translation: CASRRSVNEQYF.

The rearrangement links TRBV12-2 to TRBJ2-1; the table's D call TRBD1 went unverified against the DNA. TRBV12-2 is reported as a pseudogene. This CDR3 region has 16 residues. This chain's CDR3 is CASRPALGLSYNEQFF. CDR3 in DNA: TGTGCAAGTCGCCCCGCCTTGGGGCTCTCCTACAATGAGCAGTTCTTC.

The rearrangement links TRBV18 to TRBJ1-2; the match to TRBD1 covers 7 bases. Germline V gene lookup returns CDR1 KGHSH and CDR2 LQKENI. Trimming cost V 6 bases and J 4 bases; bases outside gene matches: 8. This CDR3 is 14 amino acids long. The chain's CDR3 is CASSPGTETYGYTF. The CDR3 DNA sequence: TGTGCCAGCTCCCCCGGGACAGAGACCTATGGCTACACCTTC.

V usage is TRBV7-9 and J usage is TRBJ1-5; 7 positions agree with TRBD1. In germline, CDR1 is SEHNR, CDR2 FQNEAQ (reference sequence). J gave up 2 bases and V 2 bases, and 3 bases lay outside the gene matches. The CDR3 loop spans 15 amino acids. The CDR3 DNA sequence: TGTGCCAGCAGCTTAACAGGGGACGGCAATCAGCCCCAGCATTTT. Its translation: CASSLTGDGNQPQHF.

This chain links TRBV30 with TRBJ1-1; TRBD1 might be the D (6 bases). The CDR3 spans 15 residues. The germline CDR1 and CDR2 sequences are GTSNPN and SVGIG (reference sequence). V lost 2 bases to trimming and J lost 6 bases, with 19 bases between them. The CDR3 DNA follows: TGTGCCTGGAGTCCCGGGGGCAGGGGTTTCCCTGAAGCTTTCTTT. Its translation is CAWSPGGRGFPEAFF.

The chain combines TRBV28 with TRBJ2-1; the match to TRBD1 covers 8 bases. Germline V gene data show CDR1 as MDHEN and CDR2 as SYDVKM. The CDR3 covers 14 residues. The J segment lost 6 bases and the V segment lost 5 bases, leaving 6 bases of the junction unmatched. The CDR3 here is CASSVPTGVNEQFF. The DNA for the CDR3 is TGTGCCAGCAGTGTACCGACAGGGGTCAATGAGCAGTTCTTC. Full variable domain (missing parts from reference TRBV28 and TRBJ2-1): DVKVTQSSRYLVKRTGEKVFLECVQDMDHENMFWYRQDPGLGLRLIYFSYDVKMKEKGDIPEGYSVSREKKERFSLILESASTNQTSMYLCASSVPTGVNEQFFGPGTRLTVL.

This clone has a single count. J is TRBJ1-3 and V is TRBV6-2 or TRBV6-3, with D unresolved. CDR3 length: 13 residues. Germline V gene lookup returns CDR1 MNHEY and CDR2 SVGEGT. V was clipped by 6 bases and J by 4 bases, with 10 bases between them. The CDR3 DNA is TGTGCCAGCAGCACCGCGCTCGGAAACACCATATATTTT. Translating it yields CASSTALGNTIYF.

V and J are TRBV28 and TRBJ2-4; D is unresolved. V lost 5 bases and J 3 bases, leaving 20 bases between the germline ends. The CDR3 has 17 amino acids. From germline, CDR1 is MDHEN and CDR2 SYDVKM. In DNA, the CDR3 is TGTGCCAGCAGTCCTCGGGCCCAAGAGGTCGTCAAAAACATTCAGTACTTC. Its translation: CASSPRAQEVVKNIQYF.

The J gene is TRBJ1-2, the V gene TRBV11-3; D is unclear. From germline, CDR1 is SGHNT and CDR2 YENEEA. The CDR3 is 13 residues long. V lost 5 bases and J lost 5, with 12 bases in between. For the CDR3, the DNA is TGTGCCAGCAGCCTCGGAACCCATTATGGCTACACCTTC. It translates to CASSLGTHYGYTF.

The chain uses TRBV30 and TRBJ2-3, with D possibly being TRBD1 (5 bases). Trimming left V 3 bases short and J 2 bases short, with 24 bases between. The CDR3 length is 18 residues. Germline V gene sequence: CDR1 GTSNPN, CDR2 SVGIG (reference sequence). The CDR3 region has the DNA TGTGCCTGGAGCGTTTTCGGAGTATGGGGCAGTAACACAGATACGCAGTATTTT. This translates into CAWSVFGVWGSNTDTQYF.

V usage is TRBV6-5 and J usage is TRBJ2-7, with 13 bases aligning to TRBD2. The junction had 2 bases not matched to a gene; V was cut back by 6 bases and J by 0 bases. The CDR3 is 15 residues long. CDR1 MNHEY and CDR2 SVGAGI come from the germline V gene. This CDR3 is CASSRTSGSSYEQYF. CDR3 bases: TGTGCCAGCAGCCGGACTAGCGGGAGCTCCTACGAGCAGTACTTC.

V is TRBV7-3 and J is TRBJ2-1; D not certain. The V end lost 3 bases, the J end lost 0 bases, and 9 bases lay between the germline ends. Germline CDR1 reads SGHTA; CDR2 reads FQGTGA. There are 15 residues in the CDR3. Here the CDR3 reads CASSFYSSSYNEQFF. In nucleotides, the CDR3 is TGTGCCAGCAGCTTTTACTCGAGCTCCTACAATGAGCAGTTCTTC. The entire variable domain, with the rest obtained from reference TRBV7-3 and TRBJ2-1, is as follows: GAGVSQTPSNKVTEKGKYVELRCDPISGHTALYWYRQSLGQGPEFLIYFQGTGAADDSGLPNDRFFAVRPEGSVSTLKIQRTERGDSAVYLCASSFYSSSYNEQFFGPGTRLTVL.

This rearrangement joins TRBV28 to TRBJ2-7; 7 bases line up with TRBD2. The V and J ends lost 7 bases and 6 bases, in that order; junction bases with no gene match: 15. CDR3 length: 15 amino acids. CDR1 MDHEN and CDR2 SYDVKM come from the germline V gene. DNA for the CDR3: TGTGCCAGCATCGAGACGGGGGGTCCTCCTTGCGAGCAGTACTTC. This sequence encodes CASIETGGPPCEQYF.

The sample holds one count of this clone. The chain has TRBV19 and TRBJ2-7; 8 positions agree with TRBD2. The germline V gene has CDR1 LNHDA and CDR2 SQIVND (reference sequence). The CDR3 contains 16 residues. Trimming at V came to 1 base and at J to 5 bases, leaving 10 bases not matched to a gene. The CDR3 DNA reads TGTGCCAGTAGTATAGGTCCCTCGGGAGGGCCTCACGAGCAGTACTTC. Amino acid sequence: CASSIGPSGGPHEQYF.

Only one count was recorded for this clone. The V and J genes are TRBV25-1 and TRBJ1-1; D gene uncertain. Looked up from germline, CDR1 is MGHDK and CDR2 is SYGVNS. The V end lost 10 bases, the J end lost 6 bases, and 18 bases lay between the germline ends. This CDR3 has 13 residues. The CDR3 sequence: CATLSSKSPEAFF. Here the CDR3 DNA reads TGTGCCACCCTTAGTAGTAAGTCCCCTGAAGCTTTCTTT.

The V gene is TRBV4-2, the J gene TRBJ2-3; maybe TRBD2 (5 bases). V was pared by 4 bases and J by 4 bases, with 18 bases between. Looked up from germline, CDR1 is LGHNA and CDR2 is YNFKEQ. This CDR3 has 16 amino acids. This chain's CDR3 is CASSLERFGRADTQYF. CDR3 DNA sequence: TGTGCCAGCAGCCTTGAGCGGTTTGGACGGGCAGATACGCAGTATTTT.

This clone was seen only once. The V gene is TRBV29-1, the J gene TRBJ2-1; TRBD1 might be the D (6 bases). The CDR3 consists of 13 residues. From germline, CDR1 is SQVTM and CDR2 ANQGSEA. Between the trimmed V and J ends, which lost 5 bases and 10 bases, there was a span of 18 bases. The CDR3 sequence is CSVLWTVLREQFF. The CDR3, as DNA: TGCAGCGTTCTGTGGACAGTCCTTAGGGAGCAGTTCTTC.

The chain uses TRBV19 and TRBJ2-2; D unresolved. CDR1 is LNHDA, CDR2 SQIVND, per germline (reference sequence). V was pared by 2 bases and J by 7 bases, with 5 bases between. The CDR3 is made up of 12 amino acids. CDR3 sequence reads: CASSIWGGELFF. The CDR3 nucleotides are TGTGCCAGTAGTATATGGGGCGGGGAGCTGTTTTTT.

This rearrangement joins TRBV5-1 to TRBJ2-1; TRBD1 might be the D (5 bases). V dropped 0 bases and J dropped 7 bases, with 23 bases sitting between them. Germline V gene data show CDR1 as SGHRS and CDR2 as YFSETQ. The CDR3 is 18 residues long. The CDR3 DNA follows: TGCGCCAGCAGCTTGGTAGGTCAGGGAAGTTCCCCGAGGAATGAGCAGTTCTTC. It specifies CASSLVGQGSSPRNEQFF.

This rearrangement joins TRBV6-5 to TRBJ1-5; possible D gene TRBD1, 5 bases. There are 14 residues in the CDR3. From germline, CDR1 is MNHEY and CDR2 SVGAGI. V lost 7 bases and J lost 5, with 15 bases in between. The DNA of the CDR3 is TGTGCCAGCACCTCCGGGGGGGGTGATCAGCCCCAGCATTTT. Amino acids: CASTSGGGDQPQHF.

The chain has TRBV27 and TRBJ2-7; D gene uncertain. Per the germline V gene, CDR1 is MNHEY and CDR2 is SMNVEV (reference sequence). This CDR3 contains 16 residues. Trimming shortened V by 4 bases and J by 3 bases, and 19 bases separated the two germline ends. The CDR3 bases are TGTGCCAGCAGTTGGGGTAGCCGGAGCTCCAACTACGAGCAGTACTTC. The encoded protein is CASSWGSRSSNYEQYF.